This passage covers 32 T cell receptor beta chains from one sample sequenced in a study of Ad26.COV2.S vaccination and SARS-CoV-2 variants listed by TCRdb under 2021. Interpreted using the paper, the treatment or condition label stands for: 15 to 20 received Ad26.COV2.S at low or high dose, single or two shots; about 5 received placebo; per-sample allocation not given. For vaccine and placebo recipients, repertoires were sequenced using samples collected on day 63 after the first injection. Library construction relied on the immunoSEQ multiplex PCR assay. As stored in TCRdb, this immuneACCESS dataset retains in-frame rearrangements with V and J assigned. A fraction of the clones does not appear; measured against another copy, unresolved V genes explain less than half of the discrepancy, and the remainder lacks a known reason. A total of 300,000 to 400,000 clones appear in this sample, about 88% of them only once. The top ten constitute around 6.1% of the sample.

The sample was peripheral blood, taken in a trial of Ad26.COV2.S vaccine versus placebo. All receptors derive from a person aged 18-65 years who received the Ad26.COV2.S COVID-19 vaccine or a placebo.

J is TRBJ2-3 and V is TRBV30; 10 positions agree with TRBD1. Germline values: CDR1 GTSNPN, CDR2 SVGIG (reference sequence). V shed 5 bases and J 2 bases; nucleotides not matched to a gene: 4. The CDR3 runs to 14 residues. For the CDR3, the DNA is TGTGCCTGGGGACAGGGGGTGGTCACAGATACGCAGTATTTT. Translating it yields CAWGQGVVTDTQYF. The full variable domain, rest sourced from reference TRBV30 and TRBJ2-3, is SQTIHQWPATLVQPVGSPLSLECTVEGTSNPNLYWYRQAAGRGLQLLFYSVGIGQISSEVPQNLSASRPQDRQFILSSKKLLLSDSGFYLCAWGQGVVTDTQYFGPGTRLTVL.

The rearrangement links TRBV7-2 to TRBJ1-5; D unclear. The CDR3 extends over 16 amino acids. With 1 base removed from V and 3 bases from J, the gap between germline ends came to 13 bases. The germline V gene encodes CDR1 SGHTA and CDR2 FQGNSA. CDR3 in DNA: TGTGCCAGCAGCTTAGAGGTCGCAGGATACAATCAGCCCCAGCATTTT. Protein: CASSLEVAGYNQPQHF.

This rearrangement joins TRBV5-6 to TRBJ1-2; possible D gene TRBD1, 5 bases. The V gene's germline CDR1 is SGHDT and CDR2 YYEEEE. There are 16 residues in the CDR3. The V end lost 3 bases, the J end lost 1 base, and 16 bases lay between the germline ends. DNA of the CDR3: TGTGCCAGCAGCTCTCAAGGGGAGGCCCTTAACTATGGCTACACCTTC. Its translation: CASSSQGEALNYGYTF.

J is TRBJ1-6 and V is TRBV4-3; no clear D. This CDR3 contains 14 residues. Germline assignment: CDR1 LGHNA and CDR2 YSLEER. Trimming took off 6 bases at V and 5 bases at J, with 11 bases between the two ends. For the CDR3, the DNA is TGCGCCAGCAGTATAGGTGGCAATAATTCACCCCTCCACTTT. Its protein product is CASSIGGNNSPLHF.

This clone was counted once. The chain joins TRBV11-3 to TRBJ2-7; 7 nucleotides line up with TRBD2. CDR1 and CDR2 (germline): SGHNT, YENEEA. The CDR3 loop spans 14 amino acids. After removal of 5 bases from V and 6 bases from J, the junction contained 10 bases not matched to a gene. The CDR3 here is CASSRGGRITEQYF. Written as DNA, the CDR3 is TGTGCCAGCAGCCGAGGCGGGAGAATAACCGAGCAGTACTTC. The entire variable domain, with the rest obtained from reference TRBV11-3 and TRBJ2-7, is as follows: EAGVVQSPRYKIIEKKQPVAFWCNPISGHNTLYWYLQNLGQGPELLIRYENEEAVDDSQLPKDRFSAERLKGVDSTLKIQPAELGDSAVYLCASSRGGRITEQYFGPGTRLTVT.

This clone was seen a single time. The chain links TRBV10-3 to TRBJ2-3; the match to TRBD2 covers 7 bases. The CDR3 spans 13 residues. The V gene end was trimmed by 4 bases and the J gene end by 6 bases; junction bases not matched to a gene: 4. The germline CDR1 and CDR2 sequences are ENHRY and SYGVKD. DNA for the CDR3: TGTGCCATCAGTGTTAATAGCGGGGATACGCAGTATTTT. This gives the protein CAISVNSGDTQYF.

The rearrangement joins TRBV5-1 to TRBJ2-6; D is perhaps TRBD1 (5 bases). Per the germline V gene, CDR1 is SGHRS and CDR2 is YFSETQ. V lost 2 bases and J 2 bases, leaving 11 bases between the germline ends. The CDR3 runs 16 residues. The CDR3 protein is CASSFLSGPGANVLTF. CDR3 DNA: TGCGCCAGCAGCTTTCTCTCAGGGCCTGGGGCCAACGTCCTGACTTTC. Supplemented by reference TRBV5-1 and TRBJ2-6, the full variable domain reads KAGVTQTPRYLIKTRGQQVTLSCSPISGHRSVSWYQQTPGQGLQFLFEYFSETQRNKGNFPGRFSGRQFSNSRSEMNVSTLELGDSALYLCASSFLSGPGANVLTFGAGSRLTVL.

The chain carries TRBV6-5 and TRBJ1-4; tentative D call: TRBD1 (5 bases). This CDR3 spans 14 amino acids. Between the trimmed V and J ends, which lost 2 bases and 7 bases, there was a span of 11 bases. CDR1 MNHEY and CDR2 SVGAGI come from the germline V gene. The CDR3 spells CASSYEVRAEKLFF. CDR3 coding DNA: TGTGCCAGCAGTTACGAGGTCAGGGCTGAAAAACTGTTTTTT.

The chain links TRBV29-1 to TRBJ2-4; D unclear. The V and J ends lost 3 bases and 8 bases respectively, with 11 bases between them. Germline CDR1 SQVTM, CDR2 ANQGSEA. There are 12 residues in the CDR3. CDR3: CSVEWGSDIQYF. DNA for the CDR3: TGCAGCGTTGAGTGGGGTTCGGACATTCAGTACTTC.

The chain uses TRBV30 and TRBJ2-5, with a weak D call TRBD1 (6 bases). Trimming removed 3 bases at V and 1 base at J, with 15 bases between. CDR3 length: 15 amino acids. In germline, CDR1 is GTSNPN, CDR2 SVGIG (reference sequence). This chain's CDR3 is CAWRSRTERQETQYF. CDR3 in DNA: TGTGCCTGGAGGTCGAGGACAGAACGCCAAGAGACCCAGTACTTC.

This chain uses TRBV20-1 with TRBJ1-5; D ambiguous. With 0 bases removed from V and 8 bases from J, the gap between germline ends came to 5 bases. This CDR3 has 11 residues. The germline gives CDR1 DFQATT, CDR2 SNEGSKA (reference sequence). The DNA for the CDR3 is TGCAGTGCTAGAGATGAGAAGCCCCAGCATTTT. Translated: CSARDEKPQHF.

The chain employs TRBV9 and TRBJ1-5, with D possibly matching TRBD1 (6 bases). Germline V gives CDR1 SGDLS, CDR2 YYNGEE. With 2 bases removed from V and 7 bases from J, the gap between germline ends came to 13 bases. The CDR3 covers 14 residues. Here the CDR3 DNA reads TGTGCCAGCAGCGTTACAGGGAGGGAACAGCCCCAGCATTTT. Translating gives CASSVTGREQPQHF.

This rearrangement joins TRBV6-5 to TRBJ1-3, with D tentatively TRBD1 (5 bases). V was clipped by 2 bases and J by 0 bases, with 8 bases between them. Germline V gene lookup returns CDR1 MNHEY and CDR2 SVGAGI. This CDR3 region has 15 residues. DNA for the CDR3: TGTGCCAGCAGTTACAAGAGGGGCTCTGGAAACACCATATATTTT. It specifies CASSYKRGSGNTIYF.

Only a few counts were recorded for this clone. Other DNA sequences from this sample encode an identical CDR3 as well. The chain joins TRBV12-3 or TRBV12-4 to TRBJ1-5; D is perhaps TRBD1 (6 bases). V lost 5 bases, J lost 1 base, and 6 bases lay in between. The CDR3 runs 13 residues. The CDR3: CASSGQSNQPQHF. DNA of the CDR3: TGTGCCAGCAGTGGACAGAGCAATCAGCCCCAGCATTTT.

The table lists this clone with a few counts. The V gene is TRBV13, the J gene TRBJ2-1; no firm D call. V gave up 3 bases and J gave up 0 bases, with 0 bases separating them. Germline lookup yields CDR1 PRHDT and CDR2 FYEKMQ (reference sequence). The CDR3 is made up of 12 amino acids. The DNA of the CDR3 is TGTGCCAGCAGCTTCTCCTACAATGAGCAGTTCTTC. Protein sequence: CASSFSYNEQFF.

The genes are TRBV6-5 and TRBJ2-7; 10 bases map to TRBD2. Germline V gene lookup returns CDR1 MNHEY and CDR2 SVGAGI. This CDR3 is 16 amino acids long. V dropped 2 bases and J dropped 3; count of bases not matched to a gene: 7. For the CDR3, the DNA is TGTGCCAGCAGTTACCCTCAATCTAGCGGGAGCTACGAGCAGTACTTC. It is translated as CASSYPQSSGSYEQYF.

CDR3 coding DNA: TGCGCCAGCAGCTTTGAGGGACTCTCATATGGCTACACCTTC. This encodes CASSFEGLSYGYTF. V and J are TRBV5-1 and TRBJ1-2; TRBD1 might be the D (5 bases). Per germline, CDR1 SGHRS and CDR2 YFSETQ. Trimming removed 2 bases from V and 5 bases from J, with 13 bases in between. There are 14 residues in the CDR3.

This clone was counted once. The genes are TRBV7-3 and TRBJ2-3; D gene unclear. The CDR3 loop spans 15 amino acids. Germline V gene sequence: CDR1 SGHTA, CDR2 FQGTGA. Trimming left V 5 bases short and J 6 bases short, with 18 bases between. In DNA, the CDR3 is TGTGCCAGCAGCCCAACGATAGGTAAACGGGATACGCAGTATTTT. It encodes CASSPTIGKRDTQYF.

This clone was seen just once. The chain has TRBV7-2 and TRBJ2-2, with 8 bases matching TRBD1. This CDR3 is 16 amino acids long. Germline CDR1 and CDR2: SGHTA and FQGNSA. With 0 bases clipped from V and 1 base from J, the junction kept 1 base outside the gene matches. CDR3: CASSLAGTGNTGELFF. The CDR3 bases are TGTGCCAGCAGCTTAGCTGGGACAGGGAACACCGGGGAGCTGTTTTTT.

This clone was detected once. The chain recombines TRBV30 with TRBJ1-5, with unresolved D. The germline V gene encodes CDR1 GTSNPN and CDR2 SVGIG (reference sequence). There are 13 residues in the CDR3. Trimming took 2 bases from V and 5 from J, leaving 10 bases between them. The CDR3 coding sequence is TGTGCCTGGAGTCCCAGTGTTTATCAGCCCCAGCATTTT. Translating gives CAWSPSVYQPQHF. The full variable domain, completed using reference TRBV30 and TRBJ1-5, is SQTIHQWPATLVQPVGSPLSLECTVEGTSNPNLYWYRQAAGRGLQLLFYSVGIGQISSEVPQNLSASRPQDRQFILSSKKLLLSDSGFYLCAWSPSVYQPQHFGDGTRLSIL.

The V call is TRBV6-2 or TRBV6-3, the J call TRBJ2-2; the D is unclear. CDR3 length: 16 amino acids. From germline, CDR1 is MNHEY and CDR2 SVGEGT. Trimming cost V 1 base and J 3 bases, with 12 bases left between them. The CDR3: CASSYWATLDTGELFF. The CDR3 bases are TGTGCCAGCAGTTACTGGGCAACCTTGGACACCGGGGAGCTGTTTTTT.

This rearrangement joins TRBV4-1 to TRBJ1-5; D is unresolved. Germline lookup yields CDR1 MGHRA and CDR2 YSYEKL. V dropped 0 bases and J dropped 0 bases, with 6 bases sitting between them. The CDR3 is 15 residues long. CDR3 DNA sequence: TGCGCCAGCAGCCAAGATTGGAGTAGCAATCAGCCCCAGCATTTT. It yields the protein CASSQDWSSNQPQHF.

This chain connects TRBV18 to TRBJ1-1, with a possible D match to TRBD1 (6 bases). The germline V gene has CDR1 KGHSH and CDR2 LQKENI. CDR3 length: 15 residues. Trimming took 2 bases from V and 0 from J, leaving 10 bases between them. Here the CDR3 reads CASSPNDRLNTEAFF. In DNA, the CDR3 is TGTGCCAGCTCACCAAATGACAGGTTGAACACTGAAGCTTTCTTT.

The V gene is TRBV6-4, the J gene TRBJ2-3; TRBD2 aligns across 11 bases. V lost 5 bases to trimming and J lost 0 bases; unmatched junction nucleotides: 4. The CDR3 is 16 amino acids. The germline V gene encodes CDR1 MRHNA and CDR2 SNTAGT. CDR3 residues: CASSTSSGGSTDTQYF. The CDR3 DNA reads as TGTGCCAGCAGTACTTCTAGCGGGGGGAGCACAGATACGCAGTATTTT.

The V gene is TRBV27, the J gene TRBJ2-7, with D hard to call. CDR1 and CDR2 (germline): MNHEY, SMNVEV (reference sequence). V was cut by 4 bases and J by 0 bases, with 13 bases left in between. The CDR3 runs to 15 residues. CDR3 nucleotide sequence: TGTGCCAGCAGTTCCACGGTTGCGAGCTCCTACGAGCAGTACTTC. Amino acid sequence: CASSSTVASSYEQYF.

Note on this clone: The same CDR3 can be traced to other DNA sequences in this sample. This CDR3 is CASSSGQVYGYTF. DNA for the CDR3: TGTGCCAGCAGCTCAGGACAGGTCTATGGCTACACCTTC. This chain connects TRBV7-3 to TRBJ1-2; 7 bases line up with TRBD1. Trimming took 4 bases from V and 4 from J; bases not matched to a gene: 3. The germline CDR1 and CDR2 sequences are SGHTA and FQGTGA. This CDR3 is 13 amino acids long.

V gene TRBV21-1 combines with J gene TRBJ1-2. TRBV21-1 is a documented pseudogene. The CDR3 runs 16 residues. CDR3 DNA: TGTGCCAGCAGCAAAGTGATCCTGCGCATTTTCTATGGCTACACCTTC. This encodes CASSKVILRIFYGYTF.

This chain links TRBV9 with TRBJ1-2; TRBD1 might be the D (5 bases). In germline, CDR1 is SGDLS, CDR2 YYNGEE. Trimming pared 2 bases from V and 3 bases from J, leaving 14 bases between. The CDR3 length is 15 residues. CDR3: CASSVGGESDYGYTF. Written as DNA, the CDR3 is TGTGCCAGCAGCGTTGGGGGGGAGTCAGACTATGGCTACACCTTC. The full variable domain, completed using reference TRBV9 and TRBJ1-2, is DSGVTQTPKHLITATGQRVTLRCSPRSGDLSVYWYQQSLDQGLQFLIQYYNGEERAKGNILERFSAQQFPDLHSELNLSSLELGDSALYFCASSVGGESDYGYTFGSGTRLTVV.

V and J are TRBV4-3 and TRBJ1-2, with D perhaps matching TRBD1 (5 bases). CDR1 and CDR2 (germline): LGHNA, YSLEER. V lost 0 bases and J lost 7, with 18 bases in between. This CDR3 spans 16 amino acids. CDR3 DNA sequence: TGCGCCAGCAGCCAAGAGATCGGTACCAGGGCAACTGGCTACACCTTC. The encoded protein is CASSQEIGTRATGYTF.

The gene calls are TRBV25-1 and TRBJ2-2, with D hard to call. This CDR3 has 12 amino acids. Germline V CDR1 and CDR2: MGHDK, SYGVNS. V was shortened by 10 bases and J by 6 bases, with 12 bases between the two germline ends. In DNA form, the CDR3 reads TGTGCCACTCCAGGCAGAGCCGGGGAGCTGTTTTTT. Encoded protein: CATPGRAGELFF.

The V call is TRBV9, the J call TRBJ2-1, with 10 nucleotides matching TRBD1. Germline V gene sequence: CDR1 SGDLS, CDR2 YYNGEE. The CDR3 has 15 residues. J lost 8 bases, V lost 4 bases, and 9 bases had no gene match. In DNA form, the CDR3 reads TGTGCCAGCAGCACCCGGACAGGGGGGCAGGATGAGCAGTTCTTC. Translated, it gives CASSTRTGGQDEQFF. Variable domain in full (rest from reference TRBV9 and TRBJ2-1): DSGVTQTPKHLITATGQRVTLRCSPRSGDLSVYWYQQSLDQGLQFLIQYYNGEERAKGNILERFSAQQFPDLHSELNLSSLELGDSALYFCASSTRTGGQDEQFFGPGTRLTVL.

This chain links TRBV6-5 with TRBJ1-3; no firm D call. Germline CDR1 is MNHEY and CDR2 is SVGAGI. CDR3 length equals 14 residues. V lost 6 bases, J lost 0 bases, and 9 bases lay in between. CDR3 sequence: CASRSLSSGNTIYF. The CDR3 nucleotides are TGTGCCAGCAGATCACTCAGCTCTGGAAACACCATATATTTT.